This T cell receptor beta chain was identified in a study of cytotoxic CD8 clonotypes in ibrutinib-treated CLL. Across the study: Of the patients, over ten were relapsed/refractory, some 15 treatment-naive and 17 to 18 IGHV unmutated. The response samples were taken once patients had been treated for a median of about 12 months, range 6 to 36.

Study observations and caveats: Under therapy, public clonotypes either contracted or stayed stable, and they were uncommon.

Germline values: CDR1 MNHNS, CDR2 SASEGT. This CDR3 is built from 11 residues. V lost 5 bases, J lost 7 bases, and 8 bases lay in between. Produced via immunoSEQ multiplex PCR; TCRdb's table is partial and in-frame only. The table records about 200,000 clones, approximately 70% of them present only once. To note about this clone: Antigen unknown.

This sequence joins TRBV6-1 and TRBJ1-1; tentative D call: TRBD1 (5 bases). This receptor was identified in a human donor with chronic lymphocytic leukemia. The source was PBMCs, collected after 12 months of ibrutinib treatment. The CDR3 region is CASSWGFEAFF. The CDR3 DNA reads TGTGCCAGCAGTTGGGGCTTTGAAGCTTTCTTT.